This TCR beta chain came from a study of CD8 T cells in Susac syndrome. Study results and limitations: The authors acknowledged that their TCR sequencing and HLA analysis involved a relatively small number of individuals.

Turning to this clonotype: Its antigen is not identified.

CD8+ and CD4+ T cells from blood underwent TCR beta sequencing, which was carried out in a high-throughput format. Negative magnetic isolation gave CD8+ and CD4+ cells; FACS enriched CD8+ TEMRA. RNA was extracted with the RNeasy kit, and a quantity of roughly 0.5 to 1 ug was reverse transcribed using random hexamers. Multiplex PCR with immunoSEQ amplified the TCR beta CDR3 across 54 Vbeta and 13 Jbeta. Using its own MiXCR run on the immunoSEQ multiplex PCR reads, TCRdb lists one record per CDR3 protein. This table holds around 300,000 distinct CDR3 sequences, approximately 90% found once. The CDR3 length is 14 residues. Germline V gives CDR1 SGHDN, CDR2 FVKESK. V lost 0 bases to trimming and J lost 6 bases, with 10 bases between them.

The sequence was collected from a human donor with multiple sclerosis. The chain carries TRBV14 and TRBJ2-3; no reliable D call. Sequencing was done on a sample of CD8+ T cells from PBMCs. For the CDR3, the DNA is TGTGCCAGCAGCCAAGATTGGTCGCGGGATACGCAGTATTTT. It codes for CASSQDWSRDTQYF.